This T cell receptor beta chain was identified during a study of T cell repertoires in cytomegalovirus infection (dated by TCRdb to the late 2010s). In terms of the full investigation: Peptide stimulations targeted recently identified HLA-C-restricted CMV epitopes, whose presentation resists viral immunomodulation, together with well-studied HLA-B-restricted epitopes. The HLA type of each donor mattered for the analysis, because public TCR beta signatures pointed to carriage of CMV infection along with the matching HLA type.

In the paper's terms, the treatment or condition label means: in vitro stimulation with specific CMV peptide epitopes to enrich CMV-specific T cells. Overall study outcomes, separate from this receptor: In the ex vivo response, HLA-C-restricted CMV-specific TCR beta clonotypes were dominant, and in two of eight donors the single most frequent clonotype came from this HLA-C-restricted group. In both this cohort and an independent cohort of 352 donors, the cumulative frequency of public TCR beta family members distinguished carriers of CMV infection plus the relevant HLA type.

TCRdb shows the sequencer as Illumina HiSeq 1500. TCRdb reworked the public reads: Q25 trimming with fastp, MiXCR clone assembly, productive beta chains retained. When rows share a CDR3 protein, they turn into one entry using the most common DNA and genes. A total of 800,000 to 950,000 distinct CDR3 sequences appear in this sample, about 31% of them only once. The ten largest make up 9.5% to 15% of the sample. There are many counts of this clonotype. Its recognized antigen is unknown. One base away there is no much larger clone; base qualities are not given. The source of this sequence is a human donor in good health (CMV status not recorded). Some clones in this sample may be carry-over from other donors' samples. Sequencing used cultured CD8+ T cells from PBMCs, obtained from culture after CMV antigen stimulation.

The nucleotides read TGTGCCAGCAGCGAAGCGCTCAACACCGGGGAGCTGTTTTTT. This yields the protein CASSEALNTGELFF. The chain uses TRBV11-1 and TRBJ2-2; the D gene is unclear. V is reduced by 5 bases and J by 2 bases, leaving a spacing of 9 bases between them. CDR1 SGHAT and CDR2 FQDESV are derived from the germline V gene (reference sequence). The CDR3 runs 14 residues from the cysteine to the phenylalanine. Only the CDR3 portion is preserved as DNA: 42 bases, with reading frame beginning at the first base.